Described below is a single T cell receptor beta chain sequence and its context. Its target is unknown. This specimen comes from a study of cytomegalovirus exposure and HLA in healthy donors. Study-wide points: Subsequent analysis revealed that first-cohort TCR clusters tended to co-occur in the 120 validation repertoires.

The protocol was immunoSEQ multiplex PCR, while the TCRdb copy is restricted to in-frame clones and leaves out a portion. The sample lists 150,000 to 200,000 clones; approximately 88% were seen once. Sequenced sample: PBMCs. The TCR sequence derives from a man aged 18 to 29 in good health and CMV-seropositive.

DNA of the CDR3: TGTGCCTGGAGTGTAACAGGGCACGAGCAGTACTTC. Translating gives CAWSVTGHEQYF. The chain combines TRBV30 with TRBJ2-7; D possibly corresponds to TRBD1 (6 bases). CDR1 GTSNPN and CDR2 SVGIG come from the germline V gene (reference sequence). Trimming removed 0 bases at V and 5 bases at J, with 8 bases between. The CDR3 is 12 amino acids.